This TCR beta chain comes out of a study of OX40 agonist ivuxolimab in advanced cancers. In terms of the full investigation: Ivuxolimab was an agonistic, fully human IgG2 monoclonal antibody directed against OX40 (CD134), a costimulatory receptor. Of the 52 patients in dose escalation, around 19 had hepatocellular carcinoma, some 15 had melanoma, 9 had renal cell carcinoma and 9 had head and neck cancer. Intravenous ivuxolimab was administered to patients every 2 weeks at six dose levels: 0.01, 0.1, 0.3, 1.5, 3 and 10 mg/kg. Three dose-escalation patients achieved partial responses, one with hepatocellular carcinoma and two with cutaneous melanoma. In the dose-escalation cohort, roughly 80% of patients were male, and the mean age was around 60 years, with a range of roughly 20 to 80. Patients were allowed to have had prior anti-PD-1, anti-PD-L1 or anti-CTLA-4 therapy, and approximately 40% of the dose-escalation patients had previously received checkpoint inhibitors. The paper covers the monotherapy dose-escalation part of the phase I ivuxolimab trial, which included N = 52 patients. The purpose of peripheral TCRbeta sequencing was to test whether ivuxolimab changed TCR sequence diversity and led to clonal T-cell expansion. Study-wide findings and limitations: In partial responders in the 0.1-3.0 mg/kg groups, normalized peripheral clonal expansion was found to be among the lowest, especially among CD8+ T cells. Low levels of normalized T-cell clonal expansion were also seen in some patients who did not respond. The antigen specificity of the clonally expanded peripheral T cells was not determined. At doses of 0.1 to 3.0 mg/kg, clonal expansion of both CD4+ and CD8+ blood T cells was observed from baseline to week 6. After ivuxolimab, CD8+ T cells had more expanded clones than CD4+ T cells on average.

Genomic DNA was isolated from the sorted cells so that the TCRbeta CDR3 region could be sequenced. The immunoSEQ Assay was used for sequencing of TCRbeta CDR3 regions. Imported from immuneACCESS, the table was reduced by TCRdb to in-frame sequences with V and J called. These copies leave out some clones; in studies compared against another copy, an unresolved V gene accounts for under half, and the cause of the remainder is not known. The sample has approximately 74,000 clones on record, roughly 91% of them singletons. The biggest ten clones account for 1.5% to 2% of the sample. Patients with autoimmune disease history or receiving systemic immunosuppression were excluded from the trial. Peripheral blood for TCR sequencing was collected from all dose cohorts at baseline, on cycle 4 day 1, and on cycle 7 day 1. The samples were taken from a phase I, first-in-human, multicenter, open-label dose-escalation trial of ivuxolimab. Adults with locally advanced or metastatic melanoma, renal cell, hepatocellular, or head and neck squamous cell carcinoma were enrolled in the trial. Before TCR sequencing, CD4+ and CD8+ T cells were separately sorted from peripheral blood.

Cut back by 4 bases and 0 bases, the V and J ends lie 6 bases apart. Its CDR3 holds 13 amino acids, cysteine through phenylalanine. Left in the record is the CDR3 DNA by itself, 39 bases read in frame from the first base. According to the germline V gene, CDR1 reads SGHRS and CDR2 reads YFSETQ. Concerning this clone: No antigen is known for it. No much larger clone exists at a distance of one base, and base qualities are not known.

The sample consisted of CD4+ or CD8+ T cells sorted from blood, taken in a trial of the OX40 agonist ivuxolimab. The sequence derives from an adult with an advanced solid tumor such as melanoma, head and neck, liver or kidney cancer. Recombination linked TRBV5-1 to TRBJ2-3, with no reliable assignment of the D segment. The nucleotides read TGCGCCAGCAGCGTCACTAGCACAGATACGCAGTATTTT. The encoded protein is CASSVTSTDTQYF.